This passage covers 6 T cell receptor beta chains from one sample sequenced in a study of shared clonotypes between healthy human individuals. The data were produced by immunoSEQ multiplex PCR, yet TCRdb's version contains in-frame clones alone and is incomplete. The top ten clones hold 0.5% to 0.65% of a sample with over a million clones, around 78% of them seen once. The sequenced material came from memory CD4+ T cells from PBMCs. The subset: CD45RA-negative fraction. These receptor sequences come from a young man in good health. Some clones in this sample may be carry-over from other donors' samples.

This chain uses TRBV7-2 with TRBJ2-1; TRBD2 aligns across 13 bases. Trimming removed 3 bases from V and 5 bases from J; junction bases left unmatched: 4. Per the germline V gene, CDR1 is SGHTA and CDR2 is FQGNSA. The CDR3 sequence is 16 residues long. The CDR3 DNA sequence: TGTGCCAGCAGCTTCGCCGGGACTAGCGGGGACAATGAGCAGTTCTTC. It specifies CASSFAGTSGDNEQFF.

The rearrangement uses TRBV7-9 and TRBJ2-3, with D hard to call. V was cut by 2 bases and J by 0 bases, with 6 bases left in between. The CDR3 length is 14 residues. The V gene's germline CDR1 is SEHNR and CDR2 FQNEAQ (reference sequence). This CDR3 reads CASSLTGSTDTQYF. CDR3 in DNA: TGTGCCAGCAGCTTAACTGGCAGCACAGATACGCAGTATTTT.

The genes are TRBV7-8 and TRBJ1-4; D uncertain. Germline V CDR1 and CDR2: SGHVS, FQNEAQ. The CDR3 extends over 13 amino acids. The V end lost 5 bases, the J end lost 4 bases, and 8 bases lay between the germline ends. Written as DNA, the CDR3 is TGTGCCAGCAGCCGCTCCCTTAATGAAAAACTGTTTTTT. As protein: CASSRSLNEKLFF.

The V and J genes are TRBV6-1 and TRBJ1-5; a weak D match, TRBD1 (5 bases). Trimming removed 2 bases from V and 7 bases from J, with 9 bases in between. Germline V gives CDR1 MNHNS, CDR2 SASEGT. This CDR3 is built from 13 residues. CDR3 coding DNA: TGTGCCAGCAGTGAATCAAGGGGCCAGCCCCAGCATTTT. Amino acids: CASSESRGQPQHF.

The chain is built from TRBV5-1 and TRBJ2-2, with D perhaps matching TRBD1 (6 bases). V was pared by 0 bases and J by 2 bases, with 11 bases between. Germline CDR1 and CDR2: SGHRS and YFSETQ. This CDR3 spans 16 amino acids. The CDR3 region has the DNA TGCGCCAGCAGCTTGGATCCAGGGGTAAACACCGGGGAGCTGTTTTTT. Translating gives CASSLDPGVNTGELFF.

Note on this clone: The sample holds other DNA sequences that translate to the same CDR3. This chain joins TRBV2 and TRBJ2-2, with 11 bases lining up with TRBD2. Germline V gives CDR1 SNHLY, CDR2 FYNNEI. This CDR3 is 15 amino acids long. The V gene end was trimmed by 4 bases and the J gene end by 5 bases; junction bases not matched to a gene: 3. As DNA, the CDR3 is TGTGCCAGCAGTGGTAGCGGGAGGGGGACCGGGGAGCTGTTTTTT. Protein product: CASSGSGRGTGELFF.